This is a list of T cell receptor beta chains from one sample in a study of regulatory T cells in long-lasting Graves disease. TCRdb used MiXCR to reprocess the multiplex PCR reads, holding one entry per CDR3 protein. Of 350,000 to 550,000 distinct CDR3 sequences in the sample, 14% to 15% were seen once. A further study also used this sample, focusing on T cells in Graves' hyperthyroidism and ophthalmopathy.

The material was peripheral blood mononuclear cells (PBMCs), obtained at new diagnosis, from a patient treated with antithyroid drugs. The receptors were sampled from a woman between 25 and 40 years old with Graves disease. Both conserved end residues are part of each CDR3. Fields, in order: clone size, D gene, J gene, V gene, CDR3 protein, CDR3 DNA. A D gene is named only where the DNA matches it firmly. The size of a clone is reported for some rows only, either as once, few or many, or as a class for expanded clones.

many	.	TRBJ1-1	TRBV30	CAWSVFSTRRNTEAFF	TGTGCCTGGAGTGTTTTTTCAACACGAAGGAACACTGAAGCTTTCTTT
.	TRBD2	TRBJ2-1	TRBV24-1	CATSDLAGGDNEQFF	TGTGCCACCAGTGATTTAGCGGGAGGGGACAATGAGCAGTTCTTC
.	TRBD2	TRBJ2-1	TRBV20-1	CSARIAASGSDEQFF	TGCAGTGCTCGAATCGCGGCTAGCGGGAGTGATGAGCAGTTCTTC
many	.	TRBJ1-5	TRBV15	CATSSANGRQPQHF	TGTGCCACCAGCAGCGCGAATGGGAGGCAGCCCCAGCATTTT
.	.	TRBJ2-5	TRBV20-1	CSANSRTGETQYF	TGCAGTGCTAACTCCAGGACGGGCGAGACCCAGTACTTC
many	.	TRBJ1-5	TRBV6-1	CASEPSYRGRSNQPQHF	TGTGCCAGCGAACCCAGTTATCGGGGCCGCAGCAATCAGCCCCAGCATTTT
.	TRBD2	TRBJ2-5	TRBV2	CASRATSGRGETQYF	TGTGCCAGCAGGGCTACTAGCGGGAGGGGAGAGACCCAGTACTTC
many	.	TRBJ1-1	TRBV12-3/TRBV12-4	CASSLRGSRAFF	TGTGCCAGCAGTTTACGAGGGTCACGAGCTTTCTTT
many	.	TRBJ2-3	TRBV5-1	CASSLLPDTQYF	TGCGCCAGCAGCTTGCTGCCAGATACGCAGTATTTT
many	.	TRBJ1-2	TRBV20-1	CSAPKVEGDLGGYTF	TGCAGTGCTCCCAAGGTTGAGGGGGACCTTGGTGGCTACACCTTC
many	TRBD2	TRBJ2-1	TRBV6-4	CASSEGTSGDYNEQFF	TGTGCCAGCAGTGAAGGGACTAGCGGGGACTACAATGAGCAGTTCTTC
many	.	TRBJ2-3	TRBV11-2	CASSQQGSRTDTQYF	TGTGCCAGCAGCCAACAGGGCAGTCGCACAGATACGCAGTATTTT
many	.	TRBJ2-3	TRBV2	CASTITTRMGTDTQYF	TGTGCCAGCACAATTACGACTAGGATGGGGACAGATACGCAGTATTTT
many	TRBD2	TRBJ2-1	TRBV20-1	CSALEIAGGPGNEQFF	TGCAGTGCTTTGGAGATAGCGGGAGGGCCGGGCAATGAGCAGTTCTTC
.	.	TRBJ1-1	TRBV18	CASSPPEGGRTEAFF	TGTGCCAGCTCACCACCGGAGGGCGGGCGGACTGAAGCTTTCTTT
.	TRBD1	TRBJ1-1	TRBV20-1	CSATYRGRWNTEAFF	TGCAGTGCTACCTACAGGGGACGGTGGAACACTGAAGCTTTCTTT
many	.	TRBJ1-1	TRBV13	CASRHRTARVGTEAFF	TGTGCCAGCAGACATCGGACCGCCAGGGTTGGGACTGAAGCTTTCTTT
few	.	TRBJ1-3	TRBV2	CASRHSGNTIYF	TGTGCCAGCAGGCACAGTGGAAACACCATATATTTT
many	.	TRBJ2-3	TRBV18	CASSPDTSDTQYF	TGTGCCAGCTCACCGGACACCTCAGATACGCAGTATTTT
few	TRBD2	TRBJ2-5	TRBV24-1	CATSETTRGGSETQYF	TGTGCCACCAGTGAGACTACTCGCGGGGGGTCGGAGACCCAGTACTTC
.	.	TRBJ2-2	TRBV10-2	CASSERQYDGELFF	TGCGCCAGCAGTGAACGGCAGTATGACGGGGAGCTGTTTTTT
once	TRBD2	TRBJ2-5	TRBV5-1	CASSNQPMGLAGKGETQYF	TGCGCCAGCAGTAACCAACCTATGGGACTAGCGGGAAAAGGAGAGACCCAGTACTTC
few	TRBD2	TRBJ2-7	TRBV30	CAWSVRGGEQYF	TGTGCCTGGAGTGTACGGGGAGGGGAGCAGTACTTC
few	.	TRBJ1-2	TRBV19	CASRLQPNYGYTF	TGTGCCAGTAGATTACAGCCTAACTATGGCTACACCTTC
.	TRBD2	TRBJ2-2	TRBV20-1	CSAGTSGRGGTGELFF	TGCAGTGCCGGGACTAGCGGGAGGGGAGGCACCGGGGAGCTGTTTTTT
.	.	TRBJ1-3	TRBV7-9	CASSPRAGGNTIYF	TGTGCCAGCAGCCCCAGGGCTGGCGGAAACACCATATATTTT
few	TRBD2	TRBJ2-7	TRBV4-1	CASSQGMGPGRTEEQYF	TGCGCCAGCAGCCAAGGGATGGGTCCCGGGAGGACCGAAGAGCAGTACTTC
many	.	TRBJ2-3	TRBV24-1	CATSDVLSPGHGTDTQYF	TGTGCCACCAGTGATGTATTAAGTCCGGGACACGGTACAGATACGCAGTATTTT
.	.	TRBJ2-1	TRBV15	CATSRLINEQFF	TGTGCCACCAGCAGACTTATCAATGAGCAGTTCTTC
few	TRBD1	TRBJ2-7	TRBV12-3/TRBV12-4	CASSALGQAWNEQYF	TGTGCCAGCAGTGCATTGGGACAGGCTTGGAACGAGCAGTACTTC
few	TRBD2	TRBJ2-5	TRBV24-1	CATSHGLAGVETQYF	TGTGCCACCAGCCATGGACTAGCGGGAGTAGAGACCCAGTACTTC
few	.	TRBJ2-6	TRBV27	CASSLDTSGANVLTF	TGTGCCAGCAGTCTGGACACCTCTGGGGCCAACGTCCTGACTTTC
many	.	TRBJ2-1	TRBV28	CASSRPRTVDNEQFF	TGTGCCAGCAGTCGACCCCGGACGGTCGACAATGAGCAGTTCTTC
many	.	TRBJ1-2	TRBV2	CASSEDPGTDYGYTF	TGTGCCAGCAGTGAAGATCCGGGGACCGACTATGGCTACACCTTC
many	.	TRBJ1-1	TRBV18	CASSPGNGVFF	TGTGCCAGCTCACCAGGGAACGGAGTTTTCTTT
many	.	TRBJ1-1	TRBV15	CATSRGLTEAFF	TGTGCCACCAGCAGAGGACTCACTGAAGCTTTCTTT
many	.	TRBJ2-1	TRBV3-1	CASSQNPAGLDEQFF	TGTGCCAGCAGCCAAAACCCCGCGGGACTGGACGAGCAGTTCTTC
many	.	TRBJ2-7	TRBV6-2/TRBV6-3	CASRPPGRPYEQYF	TGTGCCAGCAGGCCTCCGGGCCGCCCCTACGAGCAGTACTTC
many	.	TRBJ1-5	TRBV28	CASSTRRRRSNQPQHF	TGTGCCAGCAGTACGAGAAGGCGGCGTAGCAATCAGCCCCAGCATTTT
many	TRBD1	TRBJ2-1	TRBV5-5	CASSPGPAGGNNEQFF	TGTGCCAGCAGCCCGGGCCCGGCAGGGGGAAACAATGAGCAGTTCTTC
many	.	TRBJ1-2	TRBV27	CASSLSNGARAQYGYTF	TGTGCCAGCAGTTTATCTAACGGGGCCAGGGCCCAATATGGCTACACCTTC
once	.	TRBJ2-1	TRBV19	CASSIGLPTDNEQFF	TGTGCCAGTAGTATTGGACTACCGACAGACAATGAGCAGTTCTTC
many	TRBD1	TRBJ2-3	TRBV2	CASTDSRTGDTDTQYF	TGTGCCAGCACCGATTCCCGGACAGGGGACACAGATACGCAGTATTTT
few	TRBD2	TRBJ2-1	TRBV28	CASSLFREGPNEQFF	TGTGCCAGCAGTTTATTCCGGGAGGGCCCCAATGAGCAGTTCTTC
.	.	TRBJ1-1	TRBV19	CASSPDILNTEAFF	TGTGCCAGTAGCCCTGACATTTTAAACACTGAAGCTTTCTTT
few	TRBD1	TRBJ2-7	TRBV19	CASRSSDRVGNEQYF	TGTGCCAGTAGATCCTCAGACAGGGTAGGTAACGAGCAGTACTTC
few	TRBD1	TRBJ1-2	TRBV12-5	CASGLLQGEENYGYTF	TGTGCTAGTGGTTTATTACAGGGGGAGGAAAACTATGGCTACACCTTC